This T cell receptor beta chain was obtained from a study of radiotherapy plus CTLA-4 blockade in lung cancer. The wider study: Across the patients, objective responses occurred in more than 15%, and disease control in 31%. Broader study findings: Radiotherapy with ipilimumab was followed by blood expansion of tumor-derived clones. Dynamics of early blood T cell clones, together with interferon-beta, were reportedly the best predictors of response.

The data were produced by immunoSEQ multiplex PCR, yet TCRdb's version contains in-frame clones alone and is incomplete. Of more than 90,000 clones detected, around nine tenths appear once; the ten largest clones hold nearly 5%. About this clone itself: Its cognate antigen is unknown.

This CDR3 has 14 residues. Germline-derived CDR1 and CDR2 are SNHLY and FYNNEI. V was clipped by 3 bases and J by 8 bases, with 14 bases between them. The source of this sequence is a human donor with non-small cell lung cancer that progressed on radiotherapy plus ipilimumab. This material consisted of peripheral blood, taken from a patient treated with radiotherapy plus ipilimumab. The chain couples TRBV2 to TRBJ1-3; TRBD1 might be the D (5 bases). In DNA, the CDR3 is TGTGCCAGCAGTGACTCCCAGGGTGCGCACACCATATATTTT. Translating it yields CASSDSQGAHTIYF.